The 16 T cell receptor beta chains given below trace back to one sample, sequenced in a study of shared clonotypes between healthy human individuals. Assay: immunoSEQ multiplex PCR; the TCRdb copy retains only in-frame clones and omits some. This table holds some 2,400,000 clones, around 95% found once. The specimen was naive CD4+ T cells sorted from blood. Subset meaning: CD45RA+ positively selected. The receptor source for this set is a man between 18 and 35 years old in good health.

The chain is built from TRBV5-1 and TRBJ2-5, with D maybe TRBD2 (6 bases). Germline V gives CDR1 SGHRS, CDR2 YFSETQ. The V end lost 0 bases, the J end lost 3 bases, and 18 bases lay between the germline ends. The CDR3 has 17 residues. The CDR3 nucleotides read TGCGCCAGCAGCTTGGCCGGGGGATACAACCTTAAAGAGACCCAGTACTTC. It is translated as CASSLAGGYNLKETQYF.

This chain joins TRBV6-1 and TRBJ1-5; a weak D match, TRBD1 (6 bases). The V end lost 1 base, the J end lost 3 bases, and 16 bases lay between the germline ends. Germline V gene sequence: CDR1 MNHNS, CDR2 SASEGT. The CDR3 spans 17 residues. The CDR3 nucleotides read TGTGCCAGCAGTGAAGTCATTAGAACAGGGCCCAATCAGCCCCAGCATTTT. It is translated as CASSEVIRTGPNQPQHF.

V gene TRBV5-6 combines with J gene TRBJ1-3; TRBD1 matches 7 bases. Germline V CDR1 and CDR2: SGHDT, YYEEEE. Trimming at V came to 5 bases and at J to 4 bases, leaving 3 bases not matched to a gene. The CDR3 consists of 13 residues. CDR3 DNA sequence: TGTGCCAGCAGGCAGGGGGGAGGAAACACCATATATTTT. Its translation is CASRQGGGNTIYF.

CDR3 bases: TGTGCCATCAGTGAGTCGGTCGGGACAGAGACTGAAGCTTTCTTT. This encodes CAISESVGTETEAFF. V usage is TRBV10-3 and J usage is TRBJ1-1, with 7 bases that match TRBD1. Trimming took 0 bases from V and 5 from J; bases not matched to a gene: 6. This CDR3 is 15 amino acids long. CDR1 and CDR2 (germline): ENHRY, SYGVKD.

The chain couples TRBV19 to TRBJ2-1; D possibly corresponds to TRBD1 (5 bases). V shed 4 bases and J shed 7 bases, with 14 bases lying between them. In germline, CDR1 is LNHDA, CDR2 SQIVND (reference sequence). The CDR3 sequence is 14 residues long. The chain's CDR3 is CASSTGSVGNEQFF. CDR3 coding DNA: TGTGCCAGTAGTACAGGGTCCGTGGGGAATGAGCAGTTCTTC.

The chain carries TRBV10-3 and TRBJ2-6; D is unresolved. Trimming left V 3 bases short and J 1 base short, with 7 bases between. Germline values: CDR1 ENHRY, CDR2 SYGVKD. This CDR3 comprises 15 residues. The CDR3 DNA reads TGTGCCATCAGTGACGCGAGATCTGGGGCCAACGTCCTGACTTTC. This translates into CAISDARSGANVLTF.

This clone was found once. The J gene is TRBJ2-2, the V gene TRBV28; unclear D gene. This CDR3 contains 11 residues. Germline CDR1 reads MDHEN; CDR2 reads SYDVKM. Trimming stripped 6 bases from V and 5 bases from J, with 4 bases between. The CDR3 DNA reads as TGTGCCAGCAGCCCGACCGGGGAGCTGTTTTTT. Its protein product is CASSPTGELFF. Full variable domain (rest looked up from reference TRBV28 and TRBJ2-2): DVKVTQSSRYLVKRTGEKVFLECVQDMDHENMFWYRQDPGLGLRLIYFSYDVKMKEKGDIPEGYSVSREKKERFSLILESASTNQTSMYLCASSPTGELFFGEGSRLTVL.

The CDR3 coding sequence is TGTGCCAGCAGGACCCCCGGGACAGGTGGTACGCAGTATTTT. Translated: CASRTPGTGGTQYF. The chain employs TRBV6-5 and TRBJ2-3; 8 bases map to TRBD1. The CDR3 consists of 14 residues. The germline V gene encodes CDR1 MNHEY and CDR2 SVGAGI. V shed 6 bases and J 8 bases; nucleotides not matched to a gene: 10.

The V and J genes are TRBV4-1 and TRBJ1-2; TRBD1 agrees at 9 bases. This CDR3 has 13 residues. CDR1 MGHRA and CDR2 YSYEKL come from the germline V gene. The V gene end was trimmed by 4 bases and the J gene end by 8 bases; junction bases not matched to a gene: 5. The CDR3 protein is CASSPRDRVGYTF. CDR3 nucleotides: TGCGCCAGCAGCCCCCGGGACAGGGTGGGCTACACCTTC.

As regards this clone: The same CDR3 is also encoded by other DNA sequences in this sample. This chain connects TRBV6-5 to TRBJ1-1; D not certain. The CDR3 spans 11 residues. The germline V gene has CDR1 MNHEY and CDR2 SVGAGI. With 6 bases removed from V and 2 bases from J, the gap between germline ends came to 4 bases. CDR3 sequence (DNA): TGTGCCAGCAGCGCCAACACTGAAGCTTTCTTT. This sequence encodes CASSANTEAFF.

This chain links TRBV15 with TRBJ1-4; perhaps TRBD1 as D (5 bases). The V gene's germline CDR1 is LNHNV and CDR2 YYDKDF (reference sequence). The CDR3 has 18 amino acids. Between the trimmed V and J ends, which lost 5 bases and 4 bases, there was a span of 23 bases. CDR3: CATSPLQGSAFGNEKLFF. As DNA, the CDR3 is TGTGCCACCAGCCCCCTGCAGGGTTCGGCGTTTGGTAATGAAAAACTGTTTTTT.

In DNA form, the CDR3 reads TGTGCCAGCAGTGGACCGCGAGGGACAGGGGGCGTTCAGCCCCAGCATTTT. Translation gives CASSGPRGTGGVQPQHF. This chain joins TRBV28 and TRBJ1-5, with 12 positions matching TRBD1. The CDR3 consists of 17 residues. Trimming at V came to 5 bases and at J to 6 bases, leaving 11 bases not matched to a gene. Germline loops: CDR1 MDHEN, CDR2 SYDVKM.

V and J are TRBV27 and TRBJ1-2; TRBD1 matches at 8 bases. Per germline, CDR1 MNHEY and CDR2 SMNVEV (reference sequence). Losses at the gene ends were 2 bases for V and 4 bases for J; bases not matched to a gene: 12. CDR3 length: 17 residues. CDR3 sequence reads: CASSLTRDRYLPYGYTF. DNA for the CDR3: TGTGCCAGCAGTTTAACCAGGGACAGGTATCTTCCCTATGGCTACACCTTC.

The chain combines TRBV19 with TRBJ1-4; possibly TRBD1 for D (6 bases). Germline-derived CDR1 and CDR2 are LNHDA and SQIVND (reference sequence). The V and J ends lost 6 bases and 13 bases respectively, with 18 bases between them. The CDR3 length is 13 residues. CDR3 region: CASSWGTQGVLFF. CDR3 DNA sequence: TGTGCCAGTAGCTGGGGGACACAGGGTGTACTGTTTTTT.

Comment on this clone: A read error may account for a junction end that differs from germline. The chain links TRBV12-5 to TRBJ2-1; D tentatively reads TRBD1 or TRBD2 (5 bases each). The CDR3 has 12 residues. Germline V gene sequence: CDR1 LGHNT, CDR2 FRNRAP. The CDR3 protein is CASGLVLGQVVF. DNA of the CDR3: TGTGCTAGTGGTTTGGTACTAGGACAAGTTGTCTTC.

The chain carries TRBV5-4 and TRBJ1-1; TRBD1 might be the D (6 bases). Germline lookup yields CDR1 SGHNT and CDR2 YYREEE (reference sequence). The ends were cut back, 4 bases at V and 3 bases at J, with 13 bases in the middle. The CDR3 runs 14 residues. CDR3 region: CASSPINRDTEAFF. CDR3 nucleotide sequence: TGTGCCAGCAGCCCTATTAACAGGGACACTGAAGCTTTCTTT.